The clone carrying this T cell receptor (beta chain) was seen many times. Antigen: not known. The record originates from a study of metastatic and nonmetastatic thyroid tumors. About the research overall: Malignant thyroid and benign thyroid patients provided blood and tumor or nodule tissue whose repertoires were compared. Study-wide results and caveats: Within blood and tumor, benign nodules reportedly had significantly lower TCR beta diversity than malignant thyroid tumors did.

V gave up 4 bases and J gave up 0 bases, with 19 bases separating them. This CDR3 region has 18 residues. Germline V gene lookup returns CDR1 LGHNA and CDR2 YNFKEQ. None of the patients had undergone any treatment ahead of thyroid surgery. Using MiXCR, TCRdb reanalyzed the PCR reads. Here the sample spans some 41,000 clones, less than 35% being singletons. The sample was blood. J is TRBJ1-3 and V is TRBV4-2, with D perhaps matching TRBD1 (5 bases). This receptor was taken from a male donor with papillary thyroid cancer or a benign thyroid nodule (not recorded which). Some clones in this sample may be carry-over from other donors' samples. As DNA, the CDR3 is TGTGCCAGCAGCCCGGGGGGGACCGCACGATCCTCTGGAAACACCATATATTTT. Protein product: CASSPGGTARSSGNTIYF.